The TCR beta chain under discussion was sequenced for a study of CD8 T cells in Susac syndrome. Study-level results: Clonal expansion was present among Susac CD8+ cells. This expansion reached its peak in TEMRA cells and in active patients. In its TCR sequencing and HLA analysis, the study acknowledged that the number of individuals was relatively small.

V lost 1 base to trimming and J lost 5 bases, with 8 bases between them. The CDR3 totals 13 residues. Looked up from germline, CDR1 is SNHLY and CDR2 is FYNNEI. A quantity of about 0.45 to 1 ug RNA underwent reverse transcription using random hexamers. Amplification of TCR beta CDR3 spanned 54 Vbeta and 13 Jbeta via immunoSEQ multiplex PCR. TCRdb called the immunoSEQ multiplex PCR reads again in MiXCR, with one record for every CDR3 protein. The table has about 100,000 distinct CDR3 sequences, about 95% seen once. This clonotype has a single count. Its target is unknown. What was sequenced was CD8+ T cells from PBMCs. V and J are TRBV2 and TRBJ1-1; D ambiguous. This TCR was sampled from a human donor with Susac syndrome. For the CDR3, the DNA is TGTGCCAGCAGTGAAGAGAGCTATACTGAAGCTTTCTTT. It yields the protein CASSEESYTEAFF. Based on the CDR3 plus reference TRBV2 and TRBJ1-1, the full variable domain is EPEVTQTPSHQVTQMGQEVILRCVPISNHLYFYWYRQILGQKVEFLVSFYNNEISEKSEIFDDQFSVERPDGSNFTLKIRSTKLEDSAMYFCASSEESYTEAFFGQGTRLTVV.